One and the same sample provided the 22 T cell receptor beta chains below, sequenced in a study of Graves' ophthalmopathy and Graves' hyperthyroidism. Researchers took RNA transcripts and amplified TCR beta CDR3 regions from them. The first round was an RT-PCR with HTBI primers, and the second round was a multiplex PCR. One entry per CDR3 protein, called by TCRdb with MiXCR from the multiplex PCR reads. The table shows approximately 410,000 distinct CDR3 sequences, with just over 15% occurring only once. Material for sequencing was peripheral blood. Receptors originate from a woman in her late teens or twenties with stable Graves' hyperthyroidism.

This clonotype was seen at least ten times. The chain links TRBV27 to TRBJ1-2; D possibly corresponds to TRBD1 (6 bases). The CDR3 is 13 residues long. V gave up 6 bases and J gave up 2 bases, with 10 bases separating them. Germline-derived CDR1 and CDR2 are MNHEY and SMNVEV (reference sequence). CDR3 coding DNA: TGTGCCAGCAGCTCTACAGGGAACTATGGCTACACCTTC. Its protein product is CASSSTGNYGYTF.

The sample holds a few counts of this clonotype. The chain is built from TRBV11-2 and TRBJ2-2; no reliable D call. Germline V gene data show CDR1 as SGHAT and CDR2 as FQNNGV. CDR3 length: 15 amino acids. Trimming took 5 bases from V and 3 from J, leaving 13 bases between them. The chain's CDR3 is CASSGIVTDTGELFF. The CDR3 nucleotides read TGTGCCAGCAGCGGAATAGTCACGGACACCGGGGAGCTGTTTTTT.

This clonotype was found many times. The chain carries TRBV5-1 and TRBJ2-2; TRBD1 matches 7 bases. The CDR3 loop spans 16 amino acids. In germline, CDR1 is SGHRS, CDR2 YFSETQ. J lost 2 bases, V lost 5 bases, and 9 bases had no gene match. In nucleotides, the CDR3 is TGCGCCAGCAGACAGGGGTCGGTAGGAAACACCGGGGAGCTGTTTTTT. Amino acids: CASRQGSVGNTGELFF.

This clonotype was observed at least ten times. The chain links TRBV12-3 or TRBV12-4 to TRBJ1-5, with 9 bases that match TRBD1. After removal of 4 bases from V and 2 bases from J, the junction contained 3 bases not matched to a gene. The CDR3 covers 15 residues. CDR3: CASSSDRGGNQPQHF. The DNA for the CDR3 is TGTGCCAGCAGTTCGGACAGGGGCGGCAATCAGCCCCAGCATTTT.

Many counts were recorded for this clonotype. The gene calls are TRBV24-1 and TRBJ1-2; no definite D call. V lost 5 bases, J lost 1 base, and 13 bases lay in between. The CDR3 loop spans 15 amino acids. Per germline, CDR1 KGHDR and CDR2 SFDVKD. CDR3 nucleotides: TGTGCCACCAGTGCCGGCGATCAGCGTAACTATGGCTACACCTTC. Its protein product is CATSAGDQRNYGYTF.

This clonotype has a count of ten or more. The rearrangement links TRBV6-5 to TRBJ1-6, with D unclear. The germline CDR1 and CDR2 sequences are MNHEY and SVGAGI. The length of the CDR3 is 17 residues. Trimming shortened V by 0 bases and J by 0 bases, and 9 bases separated the two germline ends. The DNA for the CDR3 is TGTGCCAGCAGTTACTCGACTCCAAACTCCTATAATTCACCCCTCCACTTT. Translating it yields CASSYSTPNSYNSPLHF.

This sequence joins TRBV2 and TRBJ2-5; 8 bases fit TRBD2. The germline V gene encodes CDR1 SNHLY and CDR2 FYNNEI. The length of the CDR3 is 15 residues. The V and J ends lost 5 bases and 4 bases, in that order; junction bases with no gene match: 9. The CDR3 here is CASSYSILAGETQYF. In nucleotides, the CDR3 is TGTGCCAGCAGTTACTCGATCCTAGCGGGAGAGACCCAGTACTTC.

This sequence joins TRBV11-1 and TRBJ2-5; possibly TRBD2 for D (5 bases). The CDR3 has 13 amino acids. Looked up from germline, CDR1 is SGHAT and CDR2 is FQDESV (reference sequence). Deletions cut 3 bases from V and 6 bases from J, with 11 bases between. CDR3 residues: CASSFGRGQTQYF. Here the CDR3 DNA reads TGTGCCAGCAGCTTTGGCAGAGGGCAGACCCAGTACTTC.

The gene calls are TRBV6-1 and TRBJ1-5, with unresolved D. The CDR3 extends over 12 amino acids. The V end lost 2 bases, the J end lost 5 bases, and 4 bases lay between the germline ends. CDR1 is MNHNS, CDR2 SASEGT, per germline. CDR3 coding DNA: TGTGCCAGCAGTGAAATAGATCAGCCCCAGCATTTT. This gives the protein CASSEIDQPQHF.

The sample holds many counts of this clonotype. This sequence joins TRBV10-3 and TRBJ1-2; D is unresolved. This CDR3 spans 14 amino acids. Trimming stripped 7 bases from V and 0 bases from J, with 12 bases between. Germline V lookup: CDR1 ENHRY, CDR2 SYGVKD. CDR3 sequence reads: CAINPTGTNYGYTF. The CDR3 bases are TGTGCCATCAACCCGACCGGTACTAACTATGGCTACACCTTC.

With respect to this clonotype: Its ends do not fully match the called genes, so a read error is possible. The rearrangement uses TRBV6-2 or TRBV6-3 and TRBJ2-7; D not resolved. CDR1 and CDR2 from the germline V gene are MNHEY and SVGEGT. There are 15 residues in the CDR3. CDR3 nucleotide sequence: TGTGCCAGCAGTTCGCATGGGATAGCCGCCTACGATCAGTACTTC. It codes for CASSSHGIAAYDQYF.

This clonotype occurred a few times. The chain carries TRBV12-3 or TRBV12-4 and TRBJ2-2, with D possibly TRBD1 on 7 matching bases. V lost 6 bases and J 4 bases, leaving 21 bases between the germline ends. The CDR3 runs to 17 residues. In DNA form, the CDR3 reads TGTGCCAGCAGGGGGCTTCGCGCGGAGGGGGCCACCGGGGAGCTGTTTTTT. Translated: CASRGLRAEGATGELFF.

This clonotype was detected many times. The chain links TRBV6-1 to TRBJ1-1, with 8 bases lining up with TRBD1. The J segment lost 1 base and the V segment lost 4 bases, leaving 2 bases of the junction unmatched. The CDR3 length is 14 residues. Germline V CDR1 and CDR2: MNHNS, SASEGT. The CDR3 DNA follows: TGTGCCAGCAGTGCCCAGGGGGCGAACACTGAAGCTTTCTTT. This sequence encodes CASSAQGANTEAFF.

In its sample, this clonotype was seen many times. V and J are TRBV20-1 and TRBJ1-1, with D maybe TRBD1 (6 bases). Germline-derived CDR1 and CDR2 are DFQATT and SNEGSKA (reference sequence). V lost 1 base to trimming and J lost 7 bases, with 25 bases between them. This CDR3 is built from 17 residues. The CDR3 here is CSARVHGGRVVWDEAFF. The CDR3 nucleotides are TGCAGTGCTAGAGTGCACGGGGGCCGTGTGGTATGGGATGAAGCTTTCTTT.

In its sample, this clonotype was seen many times. The chain couples TRBV11-2 to TRBJ1-1; D possibly corresponds to TRBD1 (6 bases). Trimming removed 1 base from V and 10 bases from J, with 13 bases in between. In germline, CDR1 is SGHAT, CDR2 FQNNGV. The CDR3 is 13 residues long. The CDR3 reads CASSLARTDPAFF. The CDR3 DNA reads as TGTGCCAGCAGCTTAGCCAGGACAGATCCAGCTTTCTTT.

This clonotype was recorded a few times. The V gene is TRBV5-1, the J gene TRBJ1-1, with unresolved D. This CDR3 spans 17 amino acids. CDR1 and CDR2 (germline): SGHRS, YFSETQ. V was trimmed by 0 bases and J by 0 bases, leaving 15 bases between them. The CDR3 DNA reads TGCGCCAGCAGCTTGGTTATACGGAAGGGAATGAACACTGAAGCTTTCTTT. It encodes CASSLVIRKGMNTEAFF.

Only one count was recorded for this clonotype. The CDR3, as DNA: TGTGCCAGCAGTCGGGACGGAGCAAAGGAGACCCAGTACTTC. As protein: CASSRDGAKETQYF. The chain has TRBV28 and TRBJ2-5; possibly TRBD1 or TRBD2 for D (5 bases each). Germline lookup yields CDR1 MDHEN and CDR2 SYDVKM. The CDR3 is made up of 14 amino acids. The V and J ends lost 5 bases and 5 bases respectively, with 15 bases between them.

This clonotype occurred many times. The CDR3 region has the DNA TGTGCCAGCAGCTCCGTCCCCGGGAAGAACACTGAAGCTTTCTTT. It translates to CASSSVPGKNTEAFF. The J gene is TRBJ1-1, the V gene TRBV7-9; D ambiguous. The CDR3 loop spans 15 amino acids. Germline V gene lookup returns CDR1 SEHNR and CDR2 FQNEAQ (reference sequence). V was shortened by 4 bases and J by 1 base, with 13 bases between the two germline ends.

Many counts were recorded for this clonotype. The gene calls are TRBV7-9 and TRBJ1-1, with no clear D. Trimming stripped 8 bases from V and 7 bases from J, with 8 bases between. Germline CDR1 and CDR2: SEHNR and FQNEAQ (reference sequence). This CDR3 contains 10 residues. This chain's CDR3 is CASDTHEAFF. CDR3 sequence (DNA): TGTGCCAGCGATACCCATGAAGCTTTCTTT.

Ten or more counts support this clonotype. V gene TRBV12-3 or TRBV12-4 combines with J gene TRBJ2-4; D unresolved. The DNA end lines up better with TRBJ2-1; the J call may be wrong. This CDR3 region has 14 residues. The CDR3 bases are TGTGCCAGCAGTTCGGCCCTTGAAAGCAGGAGGCAGTTCTTC. Its translation: CASSSALESRRQFF.

The gene calls are TRBV9 and TRBJ2-7; 11 nucleotides agree with TRBD2. The ends lost 4 bases at V and 3 bases at J; junction bases unmatched: 6. CDR1 is SGDLS and CDR2 is YYNGEE in the germline V gene. This CDR3 region has 15 residues. CDR3 nucleotides: TGTGCCAGCAGCCCAACTAGCGGGGGAGTCTACGAGCAGTACTTC. Translating gives CASSPTSGGVYEQYF.

For this clonotype: Just one base apart from a much larger clone, this may be a read error. The CDR3 DNA sequence: TGTGCCATCAGTTTAGGGGGCGACAGGACAGACCCGTACGAGCAGTACTTC. It yields the protein CAISLGGDRTDPYEQYF. This chain connects TRBV28 to TRBJ2-7; 7 bases map to TRBD1. CDR1 MDHEN and CDR2 SYDVKM come from the germline V gene. The CDR3 consists of 17 residues.